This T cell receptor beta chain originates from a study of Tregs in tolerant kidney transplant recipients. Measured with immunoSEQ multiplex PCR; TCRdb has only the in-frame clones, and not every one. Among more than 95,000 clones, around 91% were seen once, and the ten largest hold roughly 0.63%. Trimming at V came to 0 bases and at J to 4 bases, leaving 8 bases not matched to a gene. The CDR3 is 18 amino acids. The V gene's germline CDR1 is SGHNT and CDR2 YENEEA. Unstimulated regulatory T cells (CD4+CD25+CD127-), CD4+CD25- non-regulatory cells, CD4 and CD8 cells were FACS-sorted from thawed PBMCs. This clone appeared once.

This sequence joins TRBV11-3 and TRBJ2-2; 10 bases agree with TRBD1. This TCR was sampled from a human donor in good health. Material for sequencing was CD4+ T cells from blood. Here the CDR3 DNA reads TGTGCCAGCAGCTTAGACCCTAGACAGGGGGCCGTCACCGGGGAGCTGTTTTTT. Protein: CASSLDPRQGAVTGELFF.